This T cell receptor (beta chain) emerged from a study of T cell clonality in common variable immunodeficiency. Germline CDR1 reads LGHNA; CDR2 reads YNFKEQ. The CDR3 is made up of 13 amino acids. Blood samples were heparinized, roughly 5 to 9 ml per donor. Study-level findings and limits: CVID subjects shared fewer TCRbeta clones than healthy controls did. TCRbeta clonality was increased in CVID versus healthy controls. Common variable immunodeficiency TCR beta sequences reportedly had fewer deletions and N-nucleotide insertions.

This clone has at least ten counts. As yet, its antigen is unknown. One end of the junction varies from germline; a read error may be responsible. Sequencing ends 3 residues short of the CDR3 end; the germline J gene provides the rest. The data were produced by immunoSEQ multiplex PCR, yet TCRdb's version contains in-frame clones alone and is incomplete. The sample contains some 45,000 clones, none of them singletons. The rearrangement joins TRBV4-2 to TRBJ1-1; D remains ambiguous. The clonotype was recovered from a person between 18 and 75 years old in good health. The material sequenced was peripheral blood mononuclear cells. CDR3 sequence: CASSQRHGSEAFF. CDR3 DNA (partial): TGCGCCAGCAGCCAACGCCACGGGTCTGAA.